Reported below is one T cell receptor beta chain. This clonotype was counted at least ten times. Its antigen is unknown. No base quality values were provided; no much bigger clone lies one nucleotide off. Systemically healthy Caucasian individuals from Russia, 39 in total and aged roughly 6 to 100 years, were included as donors. Roughly 10 milliliters of peripheral blood were drawn from each donor into EDTA-treated Vacutainer tubes. Ficoll-Paque density-gradient centrifugation was used to isolate PBMCs, with at least 7 million per sample. Trizol reagent was used to extract total RNA from the PBMCs, yielding at least 6 micrograms per sample. For every donor, an aliquot of PBMCs went through flow cytometry to measure the percentages of naive CD45RAhigh/CD27high T cells. Library preparation employed 5' RACE. Sequencing instrument: Illumina HiSeq 2500. A second roughly 6 to 12 cycle PCR used a sample-barcoded 5' primer and a J-beta primer mix. Each TCR beta cDNA molecule received a unique molecular identifier from a template-switch 5' adaptor carrying 12 random nucleotides. Each sample yielded at least 2.5 million CDR3-containing paired-end reads. All of the RNA was converted into first-strand cDNA using the Mint cDNA synthesis kit, with a TRBC-specific oligonucleotide serving as the primer. After uracil-DNA glycosylase treatment, a first 18-cycle PCR used universal primers M1SS and BC2_uni_R on all cDNA. In the original analysis: Each sample was normalized by randomly selecting 1 million high-quality reads, each carrying a distinct molecular identifier. Instead of being binned into consensus sequences, reads with shared molecular identifiers were discarded. MiTCR, set to a Q25 quality threshold and the strictest error-elimination algorithm, was used for CDR3 identification, clonotype clustering and error correction. Lower-bound total TCR beta diversity was estimated with a nonparametric unseen species model using Euler transformation. TCRdb took the public reads, trimmed them with fastp at Q25, ran MiXCR for clone calling and kept in-frame beta chains. Each CDR3 protein gets just one entry, which takes the most common genes and DNA from the rows behind it. These V and J calls originate from TCRdb's pipeline instead of the authors' own analysis. For this sample there are some 790,000 distinct CDR3 sequences; 29% appear just once. Approximately 15% of the sample comes from the top ten.

This entry is derived from a study of blood T cells in healthy people across ages (dated by TCRdb to between 2014 and 2017). Regarding the complete study: Template switching captured roughly one uniquely barcoded TCR beta cDNA molecule per two T cells in model experiments. Using the same blood draw, the study looked at two additional independent replicas of 1 million unique cDNA reads for two donors, one aged 18 to 30 and the other aged 80 or older. Four age groups were formed from the donors: young (average roughly 16 years), middle-aged (just under 40), aged (62) and long-lived (around 82). Age-related changes in TCR beta repertoire diversity were measured in the study by deep sequencing normalized with unique cDNA molecular identifiers. To avoid experimental bias, donors of different ages were distributed randomly across sequencing lanes. Beyond this particular receptor, the publication reports: Total diversity estimates from one million sequenced T cells were considered lower bounds and underestimates. The percentage of naive T cells measured by flow cytometry correlated strongly with observed TCR beta diversity. Because donor CMV infection status was unknown, age-related changes in expanded clonotypes were potentially confounded. Conclusive comparison of naive and antigen-experienced compartments was prevented by the profiling of bulk unsorted PBMCs. Observed TCR beta diversity per million T cells fell roughly linearly with age, and a significant reduction was already apparent by age around 40. Compared with the aged group, the long-lived group had more naive CD4+ T cells, fewer expanded clones and increased TCR diversity, suggesting age selection.

According to the germline V gene, CDR1 reads MNHNS and CDR2 reads SASEGT. Deletion took 1 base off V and 0 bases off J, with a span of 7 bases between the germline ends. Inclusive of the bounding cysteine and phenylalanine, the CDR3 is 14 residues long. Left in the record is the CDR3 DNA by itself, 42 bases read in frame from the first base. The TCR was taken from a woman of 80 years or more in good health. Sequencing was performed on blood. The sequence is built from TRBV6-1 and TRBJ2-7; the D segment cannot be called with confidence. The bases read TGTGCCAGCAGTGAAGGACCGAGCTCCTACGAGCAGTACTTC. It encodes CASSEGPSSYEQYF.